The present T cell receptor beta chain was sequenced within a study of T cell repertoires in cytomegalovirus infection. Study-level findings and limits: HLA-C-restricted CMV-specific TCR beta clonotypes were dominant in the ex vivo response.

A remark on this clonotype: Its target is unknown.

This CDR3 is built from 15 residues. Germline lookup yields CDR1 SGHDT and CDR2 YYEEEE. V shed 1 base and J 10 bases; nucleotides not matched to a gene: 8. TCRdb re-called the reads through MiXCR, storing one row per CDR3 protein. This sample has 150,000 to 200,000 distinct CDR3 sequences, with roughly a sixth found just once. The genes are TRBV5-6 and TRBJ2-1; TRBD2 matches at 10 bases. This TCR derives from a human donor in good health (CMV status not recorded). Some clones in this sample may be carry-over from other donors' samples. Sequencing was done on a sample of CD8+ T cells from PBMCs. CDR3 DNA sequence: TGTGCCAGCAGCTTGTTAGGTCTAGCGGGGGAAGAGCAGTTCTTC. Translated, it gives CASSLLGLAGEEQFF.